These 25 T cell receptor beta chains came from one sample sequenced in a study of T cell repertoires in cytomegalovirus infection. These receptors' antigens are unknown. TCRdb redid the calling of the reads with MiXCR, one entry per CDR3 protein. The data show around 750,000 distinct CDR3 sequences, 30% to 35% seen once. Sequencing was performed on cultured CD8+ T cells from PBMCs, taken from culture after CMV antigen stimulation. Source of these receptors: a human donor in good health (CMV status not recorded). Some clones in this sample may be carry-over from other donors' samples.

The chain links TRBV7-9 to TRBJ1-2, with 8 bases that match TRBD1. V was clipped by 4 bases and J by 5 bases; unmatched bases: 12. Germline values: CDR1 SEHNR, CDR2 FQNEAQ (reference sequence). This CDR3 has 16 amino acids. The CDR3 loop is CASSSTRGREVYGYTF. The DNA for the CDR3 is TGTGCCAGCAGCTCGACCAGGGGGCGGGAGGTATATGGCTACACCTTC.

This clonotype was observed a handful of times. The chain has TRBV12-3 or TRBV12-4 and TRBJ2-2, with 13 nucleotides matching TRBD2. V trimming: 3 bases; J trimming: 0 bases; junction bases outside the gene matches: 10. This CDR3 contains 20 residues. Here the CDR3 DNA reads TGTGCCAGCAGTTTTTCCCCCGGGACTAGCGGGACTCCGAACACCGGGGAGCTGTTTTTT. It translates to CASSFSPGTSGTPNTGELFF.

The V and J genes are TRBV14 and TRBJ1-6; 11 bases fit TRBD1. V gave up 2 bases and J gave up 7 bases; unmatched junction bases: 4. CDR1 and CDR2 (germline): SGHDN, FVKESK. The CDR3 totals 16 residues. CDR3 nucleotides: TGTGCCAGCAGCCAACCGGGGACAGGGGGGAATTCACCCCTCCACTTT. Translating gives CASSQPGTGGNSPLHF.

This clonotype was observed a few times. V gene TRBV19 combines with J gene TRBJ2-5, with 7 bases aligning to TRBD1. V lost 4 bases, J lost 3 bases, and 8 bases stayed unmatched. Per germline, CDR1 LNHDA and CDR2 SQIVND (reference sequence). The CDR3 totals 15 residues. In nucleotides, the CDR3 is TGTGCCAGTAGTACCCGACAGGGTTTCAAAGAGACCCAGTACTTC. It yields the protein CASSTRQGFKETQYF.

This clonotype was detected a few times. V and J are TRBV6-2 or TRBV6-3 and TRBJ2-7; 8 bases agree with TRBD1. V lost 0 bases, J lost 6 bases, and 7 bases stayed unmatched. Germline CDR1 MNHEY, CDR2 SVGEGT. This CDR3 is built from 15 residues. The CDR3 region has the DNA TGTGCCAGCAGTTACTCCCCGGACAGGGTTAGCGAGCAGTACGTC. Amino acid sequence: CASSYSPDRVSEQYV.

The V call is TRBV5-4, the J call TRBJ1-2; tentatively, D is TRBD1 (5 bases). V lost 4 bases and J lost 1, with 14 bases in between. Germline loops: CDR1 SGHNT, CDR2 YYREEE (reference sequence). The CDR3 has 15 amino acids. Here the CDR3 reads CASSPRDGDNYGYTF. As DNA, the CDR3 is TGTGCCAGCAGCCCCCGGGACGGGGATAACTATGGCTACACCTTC.

The chain couples TRBV9 to TRBJ2-1; 7 nucleotides align to TRBD1. The germline CDR1 and CDR2 sequences are SGDLS and YYNGEE. The CDR3 is made up of 15 amino acids. J gave up 7 bases and V 3 bases, and 10 bases lay outside the gene matches. The CDR3 loop reads CASSGNRDSPNEQFF. The CDR3 coding sequence is TGTGCCAGCAGCGGCAACCGGGACAGCCCGAATGAGCAGTTCTTC.

The chain joins TRBV12-3 or TRBV12-4 to TRBJ2-7; tentatively, D is TRBD2 (6 bases). This CDR3 region has 13 residues. Trimming pared 4 bases from V and 6 bases from J, leaving 13 bases between. CDR3 in DNA: TGTGCCAGCAGTTCCGGACTGGGACTCGAGCAGTACTTC. It translates to CASSSGLGLEQYF.

This rearrangement joins TRBV12-5 to TRBJ2-7; D not resolved. V lost 0 bases to trimming and J lost 0 bases, with 12 bases between them. CDR1 and CDR2 from the germline V gene are LGHNT and FRNRAP. There are 16 residues in the CDR3. The DNA of the CDR3 is TGTGCTAGTGGTTTGGTGAGTTACACCAGCTCCTACGAGCAGTACTTC. Its translation: CASGLVSYTSSYEQYF.

The CDR3 coding sequence is TGTGCCACCAGTAAGGGGGACCCCACAGATACGCAGTATTTT. Translated, it gives CATSKGDPTDTQYF. The rearrangement links TRBV24-1 to TRBJ2-3; weak D call: TRBD1 (6 bases). The CDR3 extends over 14 amino acids. The germline V gene has CDR1 KGHDR and CDR2 SFDVKD. The V and J ends lost 6 bases and 2 bases respectively, with 11 bases between them.

This chain joins TRBV7-3 and TRBJ2-1; TRBD2 aligns across 8 bases. After removal of 5 bases from V and 3 bases from J, the junction contained 12 bases not matched to a gene. Germline values: CDR1 SGHTA, CDR2 FQGTGA. CDR3 length equals 17 residues. Here the CDR3 DNA reads TGTGCCAGCAGCCCTAACACACTCGGGAGGGACTACAATGAGCAGTTCTTC. Its protein is CASSPNTLGRDYNEQFF. Full variable domain (missing parts from reference TRBV7-3 and TRBJ2-1): GAGVSQTPSNKVTEKGKYVELRCDPISGHTALYWYRQSLGQGPEFLIYFQGTGAADDSGLPNDRFFAVRPEGSVSTLKIQRTERGDSAVYLCASSPNTLGRDYNEQFFGPGTRLTVL.

This clonotype was seen at least ten times. This chain joins TRBV7-9 and TRBJ2-2, with 7 bases matching TRBD2. V gave up 5 bases and J gave up 3 bases; unmatched junction bases: 6. This CDR3 has 15 residues. Germline loops: CDR1 SEHNR, CDR2 FQNEAQ (reference sequence). In DNA, the CDR3 is TGTGCCAGCAGCCGGGGGGTTTCCTACACCGGGGAGCTGTTTTTT. As protein: CASSRGVSYTGELFF.

The genes are TRBV5-4 and TRBJ2-7; 8 nucleotides line up with TRBD1. V shed 0 bases, J shed 4 bases, and the junction held 9 bases outside the gene matches. The CDR3 has 16 amino acids. CDR1 and CDR2 from the germline V gene are SGHNT and YYREEE (reference sequence). The CDR3 region has the DNA TGTGCCAGCAGCTTGGGACAGGGGTCCTGGCGATACGAGCAGTACTTC. Amino acids: CASSLGQGSWRYEQYF.

The rearrangement joins TRBV7-4 to TRBJ1-3; no firm D call. Germline V gene lookup returns CDR1 SGHVT and CDR2 SQSDAQ. The CDR3 consists of 16 residues. Trimming took 5 bases from V and 0 from J, leaving 14 bases between them. CDR3 sequence (DNA): TGTGCCAGCAGCCCGGCCGACGAATACTCTGGAAACACCATATATTTT. Translated: CASSPADEYSGNTIYF.

This clonotype was counted ten times or more. J is TRBJ2-3 and V is TRBV7-9, with D perhaps given as TRBD1 or TRBD2 (5 bases each). V was trimmed by 5 bases and J by 2 bases, leaving 14 bases between them. The CDR3 totals 15 residues. Germline CDR1 is SEHNR and CDR2 is FQNEAQ (reference sequence). The CDR3 bases are TGTGCCAGCAGCCCCCGGGACGGCAACACAGATACGCAGTATTTT. Protein: CASSPRDGNTDTQYF. The whole variable domain, remainder taken from reference TRBV7-9 and TRBJ2-3, is DTGVSQNPRHKITKRGQNVTFRCDPISEHNRLYWYRQTLGQGPEFLTYFQNEAQLEKSRLLSDRFSAERPKGSFSTLEIQRTEQGDSAMYLCASSPRDGNTDTQYFGPGTRLTVL.

With regard to this clonotype: The junction departs from germline at one end; a sequencing error may be responsible. The chain is built from TRBV4-1 and TRBJ1-1; D remains unclear. The V gene's germline CDR1 is MGHRA and CDR2 YSYEKL. The CDR3 contains 14 residues. The CDR3 DNA is TGTGCCAGCAGCCACTCCCCCCGGGAGGCTGAAGCTTTCTTT. Its protein product is CASSHSPREAEAFF.

This clonotype was found a few times. The chain recombines TRBV7-8 with TRBJ2-7; maybe TRBD2 (7 bases). V was cut by 0 bases and J by 7 bases, with 19 bases left in between. There are 16 residues in the CDR3. Per germline, CDR1 SGHVS and CDR2 FQNEAQ. The CDR3: CASSLALGGPSREQYV. CDR3 DNA sequence: TGTGCCAGCAGCTTAGCGCTCGGGGGGCCCTCCAGGGAGCAGTACGTC.

Notes on this clonotype: Possible read error: a much larger clone is one base away. The chain joins TRBV7-6 to TRBJ1-1; TRBD1 matches at 7 bases. The V and J ends lost 4 bases and 9 bases, in that order; junction bases with no gene match: 8. The CDR3 spans 13 residues. The germline V gene has CDR1 SGHVS and CDR2 FNYEAQ. In DNA, the CDR3 is TGTGCCAGCAGCTATGGGACAGCAACTAAAGCTTTCTTT. Protein product: CASSYGTATKAFF.

V and J are TRBV29-1 and TRBJ2-1, with 8 bases lining up with TRBD1. The CDR3 sequence is 15 residues long. In germline, CDR1 is SQVTM, CDR2 ANQGSEA. Trimming cost V 5 bases and J 4 bases; bases outside gene matches: 10. Here the CDR3 reads CSVPPRQGMYNEQFF. The CDR3 DNA is TGCAGCGTTCCCCCCCGACAGGGGATGTACAATGAGCAGTTCTTC.

This clonotype showed up many times. This chain uses TRBV7-2 with TRBJ2-1; TRBD2 is a possible D gene (7 bases). Per germline, CDR1 SGHTA and CDR2 FQGNSA. The ends were cut back, 3 bases at V and 6 bases at J, with 15 bases in the middle. The CDR3 loop spans 15 amino acids. CDR3 sequence (DNA): TGTGCCAGCAGCTTTGGGGGGGGCATTGTCAATGAGCAGTTCTTC. Translated: CASSFGGGIVNEQFF.

This clonotype was recorded at least ten times. The chain links TRBV27 to TRBJ2-7; D may correspond to TRBD1 or TRBD2 (5 bases each). Germline loops: CDR1 MNHEY, CDR2 SMNVEV (reference sequence). Trimming cost V 3 bases and J 2 bases, with 11 bases left between them. CDR3 length: 14 amino acids. The CDR3 region has the DNA TGTGCCAGCAGTTTTGGGACGGAGACCTACGAGCAGTACTTC. Translated: CASSFGTETYEQYF.

This clonotype has ten or more counts. The chain combines TRBV28 with TRBJ1-1; maybe TRBD1 (5 bases). Trimming cost V 2 bases and J 6 bases, with 16 bases left between them. This CDR3 has 15 amino acids. The germline V gene has CDR1 MDHEN and CDR2 SYDVKM. The CDR3, as DNA: TGTGCCAGCAGTTTAGGGGGTAGGGTAATCCCTGAAGCTTTCTTT. Amino acids: CASSLGGRVIPEAFF.

The chain couples TRBV7-9 to TRBJ1-2, with TRBD1 as a possible D gene (6 bases). Trimming took 5 bases from V and 1 from J, leaving 11 bases between them. The CDR3 consists of 14 residues. Germline lookup yields CDR1 SEHNR and CDR2 FQNEAQ (reference sequence). CDR3 nucleotides: TGTGCCAGCAGCCGGACAGCTAATAACTATGGCTACACCTTC. It translates to CASSRTANNYGYTF. The full variable domain, in which reference TRBV7-9 and TRBJ1-2 provide the parts outside the CDR3, is DTGVSQNPRHKITKRGQNVTFRCDPISEHNRLYWYRQTLGQGPEFLTYFQNEAQLEKSRLLSDRFSAERPKGSFSTLEIQRTEQGDSAMYLCASSRTANNYGYTFGSGTRLTVV.

This clonotype was counted only a few times. The chain links TRBV6-6 to TRBJ2-5; 10 bases line up with TRBD1. The CDR3 spans 16 residues. Germline V gene sequence: CDR1 MNHNY, CDR2 SVGAGI (reference sequence). V shed 2 bases, J shed 3 bases, and the junction held 6 bases outside the gene matches. The CDR3 sequence is CASSYALGQGKETQYF. DNA of the CDR3: TGTGCCAGCAGTTACGCCTTGGGACAGGGGAAAGAGACCCAGTACTTC.

CDR3 loop: CASSLNGLAGGADTQYF. As DNA, the CDR3 is TGTGCCAGCAGCCTCAACGGACTAGCGGGGGGTGCGGATACGCAGTATTTT. The chain employs TRBV27 and TRBJ2-3; 14 nucleotides line up with TRBD2. Germline-derived CDR1 and CDR2 are MNHEY and SMNVEV (reference sequence). The CDR3 has 17 amino acids. The trim removed 6 bases at V and 6 bases at J, leaving 11 bases unmatched.